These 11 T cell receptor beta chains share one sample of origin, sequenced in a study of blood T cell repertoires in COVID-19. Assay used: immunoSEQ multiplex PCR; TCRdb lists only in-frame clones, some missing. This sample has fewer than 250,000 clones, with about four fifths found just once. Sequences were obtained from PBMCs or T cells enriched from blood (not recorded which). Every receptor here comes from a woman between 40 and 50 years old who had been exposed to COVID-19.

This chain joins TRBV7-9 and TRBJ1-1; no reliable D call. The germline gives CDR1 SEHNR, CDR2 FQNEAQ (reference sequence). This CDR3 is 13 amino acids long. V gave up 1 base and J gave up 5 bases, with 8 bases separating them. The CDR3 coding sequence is TGTGCCAGCAGCTTAGTCGTGAGGACTGAAGCTTTCTTT. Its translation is CASSLVVRTEAFF.

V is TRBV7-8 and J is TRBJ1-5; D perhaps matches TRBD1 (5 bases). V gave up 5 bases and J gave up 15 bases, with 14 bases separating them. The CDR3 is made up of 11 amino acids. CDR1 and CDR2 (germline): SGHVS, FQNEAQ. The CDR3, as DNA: TGTGCCAGCAGCCCTGGGGGGGACCTGCATTTT. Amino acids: CASSPGGDLHF.

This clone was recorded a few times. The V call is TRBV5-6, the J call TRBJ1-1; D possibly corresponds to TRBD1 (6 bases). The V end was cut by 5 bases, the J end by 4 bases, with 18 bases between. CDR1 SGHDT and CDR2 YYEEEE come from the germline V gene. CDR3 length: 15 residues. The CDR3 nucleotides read TGTGCCAGCAGTCGAGGACAGTTAGTTGGCACTGAAGCTTTCTTT. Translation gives CASSRGQLVGTEAFF. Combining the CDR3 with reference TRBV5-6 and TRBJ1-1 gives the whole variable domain DAGVTQSPTHLIKTRGQQVTLRCSPKSGHDTVSWYQQALGQGPQFIFQYYEEEERQRGNFPDRFSGHQFPNYSSELNVNALLLGDSALYLCASSRGQLVGTEAFFGQGTRLTVV.

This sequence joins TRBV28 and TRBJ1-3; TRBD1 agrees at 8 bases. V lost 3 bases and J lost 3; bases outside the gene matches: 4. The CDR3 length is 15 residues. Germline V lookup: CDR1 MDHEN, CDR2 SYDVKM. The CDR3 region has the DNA TGTGCCAGCAGTTTCCCTGGGACAGGTGGAAACACCATATATTTT. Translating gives CASSFPGTGGNTIYF.

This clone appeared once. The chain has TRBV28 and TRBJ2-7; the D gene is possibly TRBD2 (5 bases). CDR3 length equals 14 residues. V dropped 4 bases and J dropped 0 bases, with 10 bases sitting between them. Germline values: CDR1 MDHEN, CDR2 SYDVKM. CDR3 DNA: TGTGCCAGCAGTTCGGGGATCCCCTCCTACGAGCAGTACTTC. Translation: CASSSGIPSYEQYF. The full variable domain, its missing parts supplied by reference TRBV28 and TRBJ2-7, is DVKVTQSSRYLVKRTGEKVFLECVQDMDHENMFWYRQDPGLGLRLIYFSYDVKMKEKGDIPEGYSVSREKKERFSLILESASTNQTSMYLCASSSGIPSYEQYFGPGTRLTVT.

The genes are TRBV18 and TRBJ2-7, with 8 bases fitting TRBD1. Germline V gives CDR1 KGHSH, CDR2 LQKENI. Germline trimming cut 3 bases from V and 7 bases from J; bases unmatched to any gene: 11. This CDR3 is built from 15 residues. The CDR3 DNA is TGTGCCAGCTCACCTTCGACAGGGGCGATAGGGGAGCAGTACTTC. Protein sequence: CASSPSTGAIGEQYF. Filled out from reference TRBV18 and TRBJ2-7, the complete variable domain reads NAGVMQNPRHLVRRRGQEARLRCSPMKGHSHVYWYRQLPEEGLKFMVYLQKENIIDESGMPKERFSAEFPKEGPSILRIQQVVRGDSAAYFCASSPSTGAIGEQYFGPGTRLTVT.

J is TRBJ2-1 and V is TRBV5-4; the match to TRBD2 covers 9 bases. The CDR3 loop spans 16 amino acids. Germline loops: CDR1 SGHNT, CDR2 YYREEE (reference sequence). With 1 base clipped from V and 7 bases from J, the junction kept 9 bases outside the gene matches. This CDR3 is CASSLSGGPSRNEQFF. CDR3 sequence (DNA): TGTGCCAGCAGCTTGAGCGGGGGGCCTTCGCGGAATGAGCAGTTCTTC.

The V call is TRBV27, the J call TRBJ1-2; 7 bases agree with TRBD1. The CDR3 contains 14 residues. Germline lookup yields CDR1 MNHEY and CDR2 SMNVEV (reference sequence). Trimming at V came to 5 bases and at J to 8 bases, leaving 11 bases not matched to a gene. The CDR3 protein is CASSPSGQGGGYTF. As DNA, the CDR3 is TGTGCCAGCAGTCCATCCGGGCAGGGGGGCGGCTACACCTTC.

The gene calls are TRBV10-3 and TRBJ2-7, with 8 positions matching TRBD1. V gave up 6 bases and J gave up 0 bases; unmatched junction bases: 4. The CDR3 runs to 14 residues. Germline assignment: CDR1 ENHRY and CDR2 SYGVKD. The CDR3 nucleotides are TGTGCCATCAGGGACAGGGCGACCTCCTACGAGCAGTACTTC. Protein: CAIRDRATSYEQYF.

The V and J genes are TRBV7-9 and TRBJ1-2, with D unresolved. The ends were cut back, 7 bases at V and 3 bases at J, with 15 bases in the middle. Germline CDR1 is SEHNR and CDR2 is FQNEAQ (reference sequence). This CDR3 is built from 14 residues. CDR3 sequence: CASTGLSRDYGYTF. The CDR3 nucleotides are TGTGCCAGCACCGGACTTTCCCGGGACTATGGCTACACCTTC.

The CDR3 protein is CASSLDPGTGDGYTF. Here the CDR3 DNA reads TGCGCCAGCAGCTTGGATCCGGGGACGGGAGATGGCTACACCTTC. The rearrangement uses TRBV5-1 and TRBJ1-2; D is perhaps TRBD1 (5 bases). Trimming stripped 0 bases from V and 6 bases from J, with 15 bases between. CDR1 is SGHRS and CDR2 is YFSETQ in the germline V gene. The length of the CDR3 is 15 residues.